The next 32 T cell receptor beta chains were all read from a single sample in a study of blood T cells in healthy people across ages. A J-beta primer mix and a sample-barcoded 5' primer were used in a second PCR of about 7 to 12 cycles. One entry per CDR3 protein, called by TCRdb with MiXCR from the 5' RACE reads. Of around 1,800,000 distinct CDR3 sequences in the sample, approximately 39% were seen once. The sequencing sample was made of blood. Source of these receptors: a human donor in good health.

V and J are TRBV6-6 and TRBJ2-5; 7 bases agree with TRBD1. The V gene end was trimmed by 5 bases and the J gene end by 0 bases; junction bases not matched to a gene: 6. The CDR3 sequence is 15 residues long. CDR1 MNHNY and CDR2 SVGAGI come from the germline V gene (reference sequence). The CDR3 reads CASSNRGSNQETQYF. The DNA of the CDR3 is TGTGCCAGCAGTAACAGGGGTTCCAACCAAGAGACCCAGTACTTC.

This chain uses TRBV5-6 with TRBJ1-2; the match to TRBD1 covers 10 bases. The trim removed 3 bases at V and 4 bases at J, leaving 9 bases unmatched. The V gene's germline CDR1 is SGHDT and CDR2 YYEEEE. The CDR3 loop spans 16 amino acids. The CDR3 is CASSSGTGDVFYGYTF. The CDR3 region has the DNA TGTGCCAGCAGCTCCGGGACAGGGGACGTTTTCTATGGCTACACCTTC.

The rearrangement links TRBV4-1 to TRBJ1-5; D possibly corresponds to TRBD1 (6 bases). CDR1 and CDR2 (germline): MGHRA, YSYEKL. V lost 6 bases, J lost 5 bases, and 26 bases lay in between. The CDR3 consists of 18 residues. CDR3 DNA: TGCGCCAGCAGTCTGAAAGAGGGGGAGGGGGTCGAGGATCAGCCCCAGCATTTT. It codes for CASSLKEGEGVEDQPQHF.

CDR3 bases: TGTGCCAGCAGCCCCACTAGCGGGGGTATCACCGGGGAGCTGTTTTTT. It specifies CASSPTSGGITGELFF. The chain employs TRBV7-3 and TRBJ2-2, with 11 bases aligning to TRBD2. The CDR3 runs to 16 residues. In germline, CDR1 is SGHTA, CDR2 FQGTGA. Losses at the gene ends were 5 bases for V and 4 bases for J; bases not matched to a gene: 6.

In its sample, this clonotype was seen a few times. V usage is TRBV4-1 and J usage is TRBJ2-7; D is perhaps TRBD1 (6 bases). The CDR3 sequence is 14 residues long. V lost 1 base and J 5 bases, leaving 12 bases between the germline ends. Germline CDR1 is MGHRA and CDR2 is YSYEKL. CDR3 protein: CASSQVAGADEQYF. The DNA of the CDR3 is TGCGCCAGCAGCCAAGTTGCAGGGGCCGACGAGCAGTACTTC.

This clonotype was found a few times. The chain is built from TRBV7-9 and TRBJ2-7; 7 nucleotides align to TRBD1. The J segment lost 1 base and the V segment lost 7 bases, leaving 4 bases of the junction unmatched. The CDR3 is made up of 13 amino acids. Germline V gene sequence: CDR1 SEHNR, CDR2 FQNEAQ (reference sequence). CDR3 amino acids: CASIDRDSYEQYF. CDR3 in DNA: TGTGCCAGCATCGACAGGGATTCCTACGAGCAGTACTTC. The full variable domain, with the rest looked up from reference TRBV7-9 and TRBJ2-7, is DTGVSQNPRHKITKRGQNVTFRCDPISEHNRLYWYRQTLGQGPEFLTYFQNEAQLEKSRLLSDRFSAERPKGSFSTLEIQRTEQGDSAMYLCASIDRDSYEQYFGPGTRLTVT.

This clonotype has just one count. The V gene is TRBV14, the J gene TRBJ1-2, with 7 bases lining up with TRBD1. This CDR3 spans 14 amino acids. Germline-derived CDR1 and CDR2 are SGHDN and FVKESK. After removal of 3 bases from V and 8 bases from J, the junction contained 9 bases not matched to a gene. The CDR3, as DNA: TGTGCCAGCAGCCATGAAAGGGGGCCCTCAGGCTACACCTTC. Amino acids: CASSHERGPSGYTF. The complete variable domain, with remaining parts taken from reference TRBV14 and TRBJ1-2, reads EAGVTQFPSHSVIEKGQTVTLRCDPISGHDNLYWYRRVMGKEIKFLLHFVKESKQDESGMPNNRFLAERTGGTYSTLKVQPAELEDSGVYFCASSHERGPSGYTFGSGTRLTVV.

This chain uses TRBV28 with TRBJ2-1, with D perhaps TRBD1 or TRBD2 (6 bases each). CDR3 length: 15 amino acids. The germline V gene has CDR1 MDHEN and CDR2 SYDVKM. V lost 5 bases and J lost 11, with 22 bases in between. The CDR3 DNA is TGTGCCAGCAGTGCCCTAGGGACTGCGGACAGCCAGCAGTTCTTC. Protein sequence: CASSALGTADSQQFF.

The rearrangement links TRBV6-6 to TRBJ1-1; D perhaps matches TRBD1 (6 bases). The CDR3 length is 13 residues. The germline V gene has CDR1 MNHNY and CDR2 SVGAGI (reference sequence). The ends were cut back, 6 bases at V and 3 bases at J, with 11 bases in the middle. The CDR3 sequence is CASSPGDYTEAFF. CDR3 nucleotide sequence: TGTGCCAGCAGCCCAGGGGACTACACTGAAGCTTTCTTT.

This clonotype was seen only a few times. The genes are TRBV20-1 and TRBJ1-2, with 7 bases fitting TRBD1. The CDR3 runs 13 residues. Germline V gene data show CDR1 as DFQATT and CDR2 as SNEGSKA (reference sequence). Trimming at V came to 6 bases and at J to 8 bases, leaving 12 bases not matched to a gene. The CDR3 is CSAHTGAREGYTF. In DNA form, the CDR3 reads TGCAGTGCACATACAGGGGCGAGGGAGGGCTACACCTTC.

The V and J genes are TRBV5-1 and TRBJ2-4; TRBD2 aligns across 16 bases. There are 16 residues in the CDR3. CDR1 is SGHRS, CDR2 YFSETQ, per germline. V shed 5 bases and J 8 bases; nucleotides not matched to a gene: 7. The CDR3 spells CASSTGTSGGAYIQYF. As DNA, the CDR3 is TGCGCCAGCAGTACCGGGACTAGCGGGGGGGCGTACATTCAGTACTTC.

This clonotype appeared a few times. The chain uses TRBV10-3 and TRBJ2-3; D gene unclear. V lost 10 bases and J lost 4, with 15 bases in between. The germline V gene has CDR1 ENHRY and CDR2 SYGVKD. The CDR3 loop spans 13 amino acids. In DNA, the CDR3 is TGTGCCACCTGGATGGGTGGCGCAGATACGCAGTATTTT. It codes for CATWMGGADTQYF.

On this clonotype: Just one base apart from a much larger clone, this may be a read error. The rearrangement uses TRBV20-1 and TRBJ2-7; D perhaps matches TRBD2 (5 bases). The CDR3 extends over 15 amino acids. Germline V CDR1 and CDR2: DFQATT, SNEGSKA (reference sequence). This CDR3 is CGARDPRATIYEQYF. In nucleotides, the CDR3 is TGCGGTGCTAGAGATCCGAGGGCGACGATTTACGAGCAGTACTTC.

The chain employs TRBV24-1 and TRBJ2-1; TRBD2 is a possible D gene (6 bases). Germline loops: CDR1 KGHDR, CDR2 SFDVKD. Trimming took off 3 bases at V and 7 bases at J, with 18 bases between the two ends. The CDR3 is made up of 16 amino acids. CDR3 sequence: CATSDAPREIGNEQFF. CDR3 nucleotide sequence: TGTGCCACCAGTGATGCCCCCCGGGAGATTGGGAATGAGCAGTTCTTC.

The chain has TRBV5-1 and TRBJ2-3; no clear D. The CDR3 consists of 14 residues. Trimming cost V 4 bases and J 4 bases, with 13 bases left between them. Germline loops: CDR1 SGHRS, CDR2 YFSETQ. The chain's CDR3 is CASSASIIPDTQYF. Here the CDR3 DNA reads TGCGCCAGCAGCGCGAGCATCATCCCAGATACGCAGTATTTT.

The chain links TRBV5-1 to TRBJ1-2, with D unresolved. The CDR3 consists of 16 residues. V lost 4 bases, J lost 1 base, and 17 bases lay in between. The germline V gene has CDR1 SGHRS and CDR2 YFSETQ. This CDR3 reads CASSPSSVGVNYGYTF. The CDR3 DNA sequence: TGCGCCAGCAGCCCCAGTTCAGTCGGAGTTAACTATGGCTACACCTTC. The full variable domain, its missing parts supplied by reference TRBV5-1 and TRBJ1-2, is KAGVTQTPRYLIKTRGQQVTLSCSPISGHRSVSWYQQTPGQGLQFLFEYFSETQRNKGNFPGRFSGRQFSNSRSEMNVSTLELGDSALYLCASSPSSVGVNYGYTFGSGTRLTVV.

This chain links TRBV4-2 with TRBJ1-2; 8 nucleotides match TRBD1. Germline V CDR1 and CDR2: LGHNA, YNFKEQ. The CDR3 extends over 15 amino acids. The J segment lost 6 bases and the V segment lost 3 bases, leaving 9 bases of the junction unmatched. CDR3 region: CASSHDLMTGDGYTF. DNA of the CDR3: TGTGCCAGCAGCCACGACCTTATGACAGGGGATGGCTACACCTTC.

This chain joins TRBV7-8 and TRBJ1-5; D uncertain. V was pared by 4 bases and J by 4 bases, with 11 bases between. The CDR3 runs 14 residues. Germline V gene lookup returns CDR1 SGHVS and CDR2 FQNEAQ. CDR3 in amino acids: CASSSTYINQPQHF. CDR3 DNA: TGTGCCAGCAGCTCTACTTATATTAATCAGCCCCAGCATTTT.

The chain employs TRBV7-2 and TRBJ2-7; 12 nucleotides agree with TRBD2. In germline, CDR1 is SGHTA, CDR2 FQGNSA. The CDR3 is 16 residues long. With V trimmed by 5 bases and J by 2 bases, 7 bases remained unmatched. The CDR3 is CASSLRTSGIPYEQYF. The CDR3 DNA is TGTGCCAGCAGCCTCCGGACTAGCGGGATCCCCTACGAGCAGTACTTC.

CDR3 sequence: CASIWGRGNQPQHF. The CDR3 region has the DNA TGTGCCAGCATATGGGGAAGGGGCAATCAGCCCCAGCATTTT. The chain employs TRBV27 and TRBJ1-5; D gene unclear. Trimming shortened V by 7 bases and J by 2 bases, and 12 bases separated the two germline ends. Germline values: CDR1 MNHEY, CDR2 SMNVEV (reference sequence). The CDR3 is 14 residues long.

The DNA for the CDR3 is TGTGCCAGCAGCGTAGTAGACACCCACTACGAGCAGTACTTC. It translates to CASSVVDTHYEQYF. V and J are TRBV9 and TRBJ2-5; no clear D. The assigned J gene may be wrong: the sequence end matches TRBJ2-7 better. Germline CDR1 SGDLS, CDR2 YYNGEE. This CDR3 contains 14 residues.

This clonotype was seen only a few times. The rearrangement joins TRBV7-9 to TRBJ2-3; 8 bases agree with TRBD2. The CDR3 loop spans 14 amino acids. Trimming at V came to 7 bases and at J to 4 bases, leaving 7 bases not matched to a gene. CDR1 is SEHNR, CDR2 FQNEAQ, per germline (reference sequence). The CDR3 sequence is CASTLAGSADTQYF. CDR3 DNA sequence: TGTGCCAGCACCCTAGCGGGTTCAGCAGATACGCAGTATTTT.

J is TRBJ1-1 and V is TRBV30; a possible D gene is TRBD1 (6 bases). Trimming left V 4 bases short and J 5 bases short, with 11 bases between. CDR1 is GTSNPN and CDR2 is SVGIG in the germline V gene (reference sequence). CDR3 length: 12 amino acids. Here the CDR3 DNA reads TGTGCCTGGAACCAGGGGCGGACTGAAGCTTTCTTT. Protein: CAWNQGRTEAFF.

Here the CDR3 reads CASSQVEVWGVSGANVLTF. As DNA, the CDR3 is TGTGCCAGCAGCCAAGTGGAGGTTTGGGGCGTCTCTGGGGCCAACGTCCTGACTTTC. The chain couples TRBV4-2 to TRBJ2-6; D may be TRBD1 or TRBD2 (5 bases each). The V end lost 1 base, the J end lost 0 bases, and 16 bases lay between the germline ends. CDR1 and CDR2 from the germline V gene are LGHNA and YNFKEQ. This CDR3 has 19 residues.

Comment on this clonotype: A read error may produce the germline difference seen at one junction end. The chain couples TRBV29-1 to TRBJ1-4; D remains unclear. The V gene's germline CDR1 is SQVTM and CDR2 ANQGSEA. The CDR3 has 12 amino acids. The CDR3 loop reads CSVEVRPEELFF. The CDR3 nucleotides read TGCAGCGTTGAAGTCAGGCCTGAAGAACTGTTTTTT.

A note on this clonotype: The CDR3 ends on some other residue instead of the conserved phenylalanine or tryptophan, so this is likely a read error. The CDR3 sequence: CTMGRSSNQPQHL. CDR3 bases: TGCACCATGGGAAGGTCGAGCAATCAGCCCCAGCATTTG. The genes are TRBV29-1 and TRBJ1-5; no clear D. This CDR3 comprises 13 residues. Germline lookup yields CDR1 SQVTM and CDR2 ANQGSEA.

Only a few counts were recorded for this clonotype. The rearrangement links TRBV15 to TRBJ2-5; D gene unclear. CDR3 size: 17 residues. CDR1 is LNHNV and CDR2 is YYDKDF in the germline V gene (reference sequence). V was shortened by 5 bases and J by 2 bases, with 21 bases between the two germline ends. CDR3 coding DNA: TGTGCCACCAGCCCCGACATAGATTCGAGAAGACAAGAGACCCAGTACTTC. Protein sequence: CATSPDIDSRRQETQYF.

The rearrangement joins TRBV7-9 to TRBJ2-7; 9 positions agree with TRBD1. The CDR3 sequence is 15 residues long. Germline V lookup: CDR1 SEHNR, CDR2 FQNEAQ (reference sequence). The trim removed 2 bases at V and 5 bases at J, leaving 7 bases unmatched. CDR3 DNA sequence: TGTGCCAGCAGCTTACCCCGGGACAGGGTCAACGAGCAGTACTTC. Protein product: CASSLPRDRVNEQYF.

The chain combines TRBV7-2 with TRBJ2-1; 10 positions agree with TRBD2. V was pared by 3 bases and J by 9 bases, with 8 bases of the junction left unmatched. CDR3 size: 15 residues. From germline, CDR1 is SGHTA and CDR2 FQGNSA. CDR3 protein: CASSFRAGGRGEQFF. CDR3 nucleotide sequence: TGTGCCAGCAGCTTCCGAGCGGGGGGGCGGGGTGAGCAGTTCTTC. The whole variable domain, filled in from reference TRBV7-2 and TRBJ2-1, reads GAGVSQSPSNKVTEKGKDVELRCDPISGHTALYWYRQSLGQGLEFLIYFQGNSAPDKSGLPSDRFSAERTGGSVSTLTIQRTQQEDSAVYLCASSFRAGGRGEQFFGPGTRLTVL.

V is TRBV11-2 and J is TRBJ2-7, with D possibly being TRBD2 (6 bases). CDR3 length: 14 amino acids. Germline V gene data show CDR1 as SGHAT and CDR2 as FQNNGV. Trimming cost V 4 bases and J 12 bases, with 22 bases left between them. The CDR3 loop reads CASSSSSGGETPYF. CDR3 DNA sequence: TGTGCCAGCAGCTCATCCTCAGGAGGGGAGACCCCGTACTTC.

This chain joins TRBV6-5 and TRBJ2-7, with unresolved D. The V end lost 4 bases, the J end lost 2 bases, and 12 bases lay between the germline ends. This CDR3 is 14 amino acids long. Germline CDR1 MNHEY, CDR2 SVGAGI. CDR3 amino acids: CASSLKNPAYEQYF. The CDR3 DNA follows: TGTGCCAGCAGTTTGAAGAACCCGGCCTACGAGCAGTACTTC.

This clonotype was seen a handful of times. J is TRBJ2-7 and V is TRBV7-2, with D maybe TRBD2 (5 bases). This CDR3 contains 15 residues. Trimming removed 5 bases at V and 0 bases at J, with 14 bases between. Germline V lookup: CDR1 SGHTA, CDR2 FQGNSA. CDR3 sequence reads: CASSKTVGSSYEQYF. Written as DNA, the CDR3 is TGTGCCAGCAGCAAAACTGTAGGGAGCTCCTACGAGCAGTACTTC.